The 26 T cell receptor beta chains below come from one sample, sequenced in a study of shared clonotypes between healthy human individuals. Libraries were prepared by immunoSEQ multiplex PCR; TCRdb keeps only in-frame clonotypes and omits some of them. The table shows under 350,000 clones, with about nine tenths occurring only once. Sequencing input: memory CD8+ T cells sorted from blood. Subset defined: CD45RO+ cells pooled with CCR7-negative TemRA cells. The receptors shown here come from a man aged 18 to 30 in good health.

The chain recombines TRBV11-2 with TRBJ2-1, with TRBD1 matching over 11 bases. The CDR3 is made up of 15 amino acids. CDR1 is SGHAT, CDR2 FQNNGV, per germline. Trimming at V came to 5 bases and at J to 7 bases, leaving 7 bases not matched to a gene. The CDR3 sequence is CASSLGQGASNEQFF. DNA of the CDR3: TGTGCCAGCAGCCTCGGACAGGGGGCGTCGAATGAGCAGTTCTTC.

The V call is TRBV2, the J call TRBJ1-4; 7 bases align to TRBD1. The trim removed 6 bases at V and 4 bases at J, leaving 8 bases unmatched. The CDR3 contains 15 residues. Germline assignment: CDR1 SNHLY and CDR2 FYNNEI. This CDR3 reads CASSDEGADNEKLFF. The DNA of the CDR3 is TGTGCCAGCAGCGATGAGGGGGCGGATAATGAAAAACTGTTTTTT.

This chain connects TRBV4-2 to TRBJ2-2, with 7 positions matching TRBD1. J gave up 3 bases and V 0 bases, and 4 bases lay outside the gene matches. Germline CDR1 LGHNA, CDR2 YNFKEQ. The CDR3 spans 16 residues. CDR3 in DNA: TGTGCCAGCAGCCAAGATTGGCAGGGGGACACCGGGGAGCTGTTTTTT. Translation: CASSQDWQGDTGELFF.

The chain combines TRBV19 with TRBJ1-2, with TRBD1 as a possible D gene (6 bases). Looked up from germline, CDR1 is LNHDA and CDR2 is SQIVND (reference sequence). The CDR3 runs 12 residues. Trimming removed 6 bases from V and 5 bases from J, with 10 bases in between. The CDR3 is CASRGRGYGYTF. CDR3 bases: TGTGCCAGTAGGGGCAGGGGATATGGCTACACCTTC. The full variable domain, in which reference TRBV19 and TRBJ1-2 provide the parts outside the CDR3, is DGGITQSPKYLFRKEGQNVTLSCEQNLNHDAMYWYRQDPGQGLRLIYYSQIVNDFQKGDIAEGYSVSREKKESFPLTVTSAQKNPTAFYLCASRGRGYGYTFGSGTRLTVV.

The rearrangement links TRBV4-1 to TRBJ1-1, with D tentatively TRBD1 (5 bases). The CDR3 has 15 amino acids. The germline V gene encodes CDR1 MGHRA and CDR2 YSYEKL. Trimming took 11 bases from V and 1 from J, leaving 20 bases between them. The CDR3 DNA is TGCGCCTCCAAATTAAACCGGGACTCGAACACTGAAGCTTTCTTT. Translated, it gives CASKLNRDSNTEAFF.

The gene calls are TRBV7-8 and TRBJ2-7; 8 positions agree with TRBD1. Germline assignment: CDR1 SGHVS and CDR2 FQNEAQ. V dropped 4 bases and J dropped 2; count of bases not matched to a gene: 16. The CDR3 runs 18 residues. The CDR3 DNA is TGTGCCAGCAGCTATAGTATAGGACAGGGTCTTTTCACCTACGAGCAGTACTTC. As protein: CASSYSIGQGLFTYEQYF.

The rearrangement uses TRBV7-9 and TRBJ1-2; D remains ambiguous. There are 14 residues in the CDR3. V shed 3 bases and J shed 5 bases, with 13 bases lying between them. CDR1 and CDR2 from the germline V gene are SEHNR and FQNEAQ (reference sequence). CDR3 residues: CASSFGSFFYGYTF. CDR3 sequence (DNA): TGTGCCAGCAGCTTCGGCAGTTTTTTTTATGGCTACACCTTC.

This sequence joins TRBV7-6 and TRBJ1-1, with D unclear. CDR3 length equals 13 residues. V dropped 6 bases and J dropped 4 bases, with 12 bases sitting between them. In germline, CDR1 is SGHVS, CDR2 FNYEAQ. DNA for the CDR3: TGTGCCAGCAGAAGGCAGGTCGGCACTGAAGCTTTCTTT. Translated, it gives CASRRQVGTEAFF.

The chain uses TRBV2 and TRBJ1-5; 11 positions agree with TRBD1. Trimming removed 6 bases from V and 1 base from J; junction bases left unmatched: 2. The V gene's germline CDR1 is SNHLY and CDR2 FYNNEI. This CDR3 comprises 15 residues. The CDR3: CASSGTGGSNQPQHF. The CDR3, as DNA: TGTGCCAGCAGCGGGACAGGGGGGAGCAATCAGCCCCAGCATTTT.

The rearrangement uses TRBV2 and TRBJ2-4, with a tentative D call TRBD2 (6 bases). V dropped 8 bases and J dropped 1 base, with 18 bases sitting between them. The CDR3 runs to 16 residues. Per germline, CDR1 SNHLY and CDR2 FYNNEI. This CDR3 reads CASEAERAGAKNIQYF. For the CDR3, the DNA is TGTGCCAGCGAAGCGGAGCGGGCTGGGGCCAAAAACATTCAGTACTTC.

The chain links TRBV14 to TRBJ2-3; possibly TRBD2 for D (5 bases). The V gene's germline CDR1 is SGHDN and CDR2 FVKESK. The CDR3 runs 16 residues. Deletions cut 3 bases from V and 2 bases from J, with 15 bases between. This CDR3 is CASSQWTLTDTDTQYF. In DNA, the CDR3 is TGTGCCAGCAGCCAGTGGACTCTGACCGACACAGATACGCAGTATTTT.

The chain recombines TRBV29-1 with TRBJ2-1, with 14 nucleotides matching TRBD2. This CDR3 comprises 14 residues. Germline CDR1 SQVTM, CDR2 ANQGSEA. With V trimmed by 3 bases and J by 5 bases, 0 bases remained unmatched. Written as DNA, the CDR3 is TGCAGCGTTGAGGGACTAGCGGGAGACAATGAGCAGTTCTTC. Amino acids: CSVEGLAGDNEQFF.

The CDR3 sequence is CASSGQGSSYEQYF. As DNA, the CDR3 is TGTGCCAGCAGTGGACAGGGGAGCTCCTACGAGCAGTACTTC. The chain employs TRBV2 and TRBJ2-7; 8 bases match TRBD1. With V trimmed by 4 bases and J by 0 bases, 2 bases remained unmatched. Per the germline V gene, CDR1 is SNHLY and CDR2 is FYNNEI. This CDR3 contains 14 residues.

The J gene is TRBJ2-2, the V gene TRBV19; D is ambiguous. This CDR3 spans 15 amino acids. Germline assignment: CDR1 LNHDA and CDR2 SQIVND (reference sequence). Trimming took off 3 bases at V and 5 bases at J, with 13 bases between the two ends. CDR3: CASSISAGRTGELFF. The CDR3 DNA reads TGTGCCAGTAGTATCTCTGCAGGCAGGACCGGGGAGCTGTTTTTT. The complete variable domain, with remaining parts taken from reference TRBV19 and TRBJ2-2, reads DGGITQSPKYLFRKEGQNVTLSCEQNLNHDAMYWYRQDPGQGLRLIYYSQIVNDFQKGDIAEGYSVSREKKESFPLTVTSAQKNPTAFYLCASSISAGRTGELFFGEGSRLTVL.

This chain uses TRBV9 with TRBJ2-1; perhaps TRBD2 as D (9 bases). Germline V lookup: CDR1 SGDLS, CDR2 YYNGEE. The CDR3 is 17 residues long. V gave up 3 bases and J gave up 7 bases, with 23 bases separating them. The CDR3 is CASSAQGASGKGNEQFF. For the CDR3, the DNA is TGTGCCAGCAGCGCCCAGGGGGCTAGCGGGAAAGGGAATGAGCAGTTCTTC.

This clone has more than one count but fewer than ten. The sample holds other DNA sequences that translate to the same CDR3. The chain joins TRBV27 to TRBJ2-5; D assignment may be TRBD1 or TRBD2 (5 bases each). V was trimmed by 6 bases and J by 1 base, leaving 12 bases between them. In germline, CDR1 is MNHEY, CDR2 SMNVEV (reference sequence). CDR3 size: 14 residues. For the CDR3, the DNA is TGTGCCAGCAGCCTGGGACCCGGCCAAGAGACCCAGTACTTC. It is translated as CASSLGPGQETQYF.

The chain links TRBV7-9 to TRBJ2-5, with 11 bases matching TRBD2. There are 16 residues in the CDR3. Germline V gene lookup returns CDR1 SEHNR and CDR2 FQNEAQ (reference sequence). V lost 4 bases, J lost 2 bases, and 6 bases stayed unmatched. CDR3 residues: CASSSLAGGGQETQYF. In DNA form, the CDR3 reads TGTGCCAGCAGCTCCTTAGCGGGAGGGGGACAAGAGACCCAGTACTTC.

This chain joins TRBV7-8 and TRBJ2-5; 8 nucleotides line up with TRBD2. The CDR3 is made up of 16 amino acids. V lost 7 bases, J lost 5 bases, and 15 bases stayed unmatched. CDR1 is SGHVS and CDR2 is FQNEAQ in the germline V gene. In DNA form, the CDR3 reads TGTGCCAGCAAGCCCGGCCGGAGCGGGAGTGCGGAGACCCAGTACTTC. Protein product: CASKPGRSGSAETQYF.

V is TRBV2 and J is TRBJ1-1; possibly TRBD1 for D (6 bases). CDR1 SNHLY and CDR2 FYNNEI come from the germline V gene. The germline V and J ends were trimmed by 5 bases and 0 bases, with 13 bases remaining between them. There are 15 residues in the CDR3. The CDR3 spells CASSLDRLMNTEAFF. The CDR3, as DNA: TGTGCCAGCAGTCTCGACAGGCTAATGAACACTGAAGCTTTCTTT.

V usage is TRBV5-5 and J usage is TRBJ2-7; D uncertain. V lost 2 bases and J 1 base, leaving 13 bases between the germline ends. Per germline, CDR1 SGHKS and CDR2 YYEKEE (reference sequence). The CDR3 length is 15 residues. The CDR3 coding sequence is TGTGCCAGCAGCTTAGGGAAGGGCCTGTCCTACGAGCAGTACTTC. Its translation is CASSLGKGLSYEQYF.

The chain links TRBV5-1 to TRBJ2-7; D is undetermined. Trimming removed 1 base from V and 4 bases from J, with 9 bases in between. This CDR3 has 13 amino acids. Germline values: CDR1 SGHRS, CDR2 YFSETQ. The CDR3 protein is CASSLTSQYEQYF. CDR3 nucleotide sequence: TGCGCCAGCAGCTTGACCAGTCAATACGAGCAGTACTTC.

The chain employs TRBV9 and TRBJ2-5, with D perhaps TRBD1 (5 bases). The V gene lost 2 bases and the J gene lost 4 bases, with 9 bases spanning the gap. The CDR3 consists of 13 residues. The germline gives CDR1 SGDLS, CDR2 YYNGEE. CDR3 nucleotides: TGTGCCAGCAGCGTCGAAGGGGCAGAGACCCAGTACTTC. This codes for CASSVEGAETQYF.

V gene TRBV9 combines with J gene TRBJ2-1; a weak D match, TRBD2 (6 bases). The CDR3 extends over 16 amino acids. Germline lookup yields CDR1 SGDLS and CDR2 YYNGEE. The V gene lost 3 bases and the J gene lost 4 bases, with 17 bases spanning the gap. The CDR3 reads CASSAPVTGAYNEQFF. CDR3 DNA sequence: TGTGCCAGCAGCGCCCCGGTTACGGGAGCTTACAATGAGCAGTTCTTC.

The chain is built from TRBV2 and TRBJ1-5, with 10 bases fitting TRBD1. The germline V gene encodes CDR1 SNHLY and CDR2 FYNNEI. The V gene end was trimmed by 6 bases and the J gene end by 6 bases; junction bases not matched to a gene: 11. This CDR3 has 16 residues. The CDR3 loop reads CASSDPRDRGGQPQHF. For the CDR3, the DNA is TGTGCCAGCAGCGATCCCCGGGACAGGGGAGGTCAGCCCCAGCATTTT.

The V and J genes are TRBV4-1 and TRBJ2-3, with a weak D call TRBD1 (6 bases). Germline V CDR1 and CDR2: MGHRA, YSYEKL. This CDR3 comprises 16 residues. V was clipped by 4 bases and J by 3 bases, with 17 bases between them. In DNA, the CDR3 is TGCGCCAGCAGCCCAGCCCCAGGGGACGGTACAGATACGCAGTATTTT. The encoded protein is CASSPAPGDGTDTQYF.

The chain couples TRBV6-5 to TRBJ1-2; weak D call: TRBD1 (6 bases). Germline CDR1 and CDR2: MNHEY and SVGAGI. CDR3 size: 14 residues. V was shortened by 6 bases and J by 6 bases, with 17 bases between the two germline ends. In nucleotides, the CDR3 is TGTGCCAGCAGCTCTGGACAGTCGAACAATGGCTACACCTTC. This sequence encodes CASSSGQSNNGYTF.